This T cell receptor (beta chain) was profiled in a study of beta chain features in type 1 diabetes. Study-wide findings and caveats: Type 1 diabetes patients had moderately but significantly shorter TCRB CDR3s in all four CD4+ subsets.

On this clone: Its antigen is not identified.

V was pared by 1 base and J by 8 bases, with 17 bases between. The CDR3 totals 14 residues. The germline V gene encodes CDR1 GTSNPN and CDR2 SVGIG (reference sequence). Reverse transcription of all isolated RNA meant that expressed TCRB transcripts were sequenced. Profiled with immunoSEQ multiplex PCR; TCRdb holds only in-frame clones, not every one. In the table there are over 600,000 clones, over 10% of which are singletons. The chain uses TRBV30 and TRBJ1-2; D is uncertain. What was sequenced was naive CD4+ T cells from blood. The clonotype comes from a man aged 25-40 years with type 1 diabetes. CDR3 sequence: CAWSGSPGDRGYTF. The CDR3 coding sequence is TGTGCCTGGAGTGGGAGCCCGGGTGACCGGGGCTACACCTTC.